This paragraph covers one T cell receptor (beta chain) sequence. No antigen is known for it. The data originate from a study of T-cell reconstitution after alpha-beta-depleted transplantation in children. Study results and caveats: Once a year had passed after transplant, T-cell counts and diversity came mostly from newly produced T cells. The high TCRbeta diversity at day 60 in some patients came from surviving recipient T cells and thymic progenitors. Where alpha-beta T cells came from about two months after transplant was reportedly several hundred expanded graft clones.

Unique molecular identifiers tagged the TCRbeta library. TCRdb redid the calling of the PCR reads with MiXCR, one entry per CDR3 protein. The table includes a few hundred thousand distinct CDR3 sequences, about a quarter detected once. This receptor was obtained from a boy younger than two with Wiskott-Aldrich syndrome, due to receive a stem cell transplant. This specimen consisted of PBMCs, obtained before TCRalphabeta/CD19-depleted stem cell transplant.

The CDR3 here is CASSLGSLPSTNTDTQYF. CDR3 DNA sequence: TGTGCCAGCAGCCTTGGCTCCCTTCCCAGCACTAACACAGATACGCAGTATTTT. The rearrangement uses TRBV5-6 and TRBJ2-3; the D is unclear. The CDR3 is 18 residues long. V gave up 4 bases and J gave up 2 bases, with 23 bases separating them. Germline CDR1 and CDR2: SGHDT and YYEEEE.